This T cell receptor (beta chain) was observed in a study of blood T cell repertoires in COVID-19. Repertoires were generated with immunoSEQ multiplex PCR, while TCRdb's copy carries only in-frame clones and drops some. Counted here are tens of thousands of clones, less than 95% occurring once; the ten biggest clones make up about 6.7%. V dropped 7 bases and J dropped 0 bases, with 10 bases sitting between them. The CDR3 has 14 amino acids. CDR1 SNHLY and CDR2 FYNNEI come from the germline V gene. The sequenced sample was peripheral blood. The chain recombines TRBV2 with TRBJ2-4, with D possibly matching TRBD1 (6 bases). The receptor was isolated from a man aged 18 to 35 with COVID-19, enrolled during active disease. CDR3 sequence reads: CASTGQLAKNIQYF. The CDR3 DNA is TGTGCCAGCACCGGACAGTTAGCCAAAAACATTCAGTACTTC.